This is a list of T cell receptor beta chains from one sample in a study of T cell clusters in autoimmune cytopenias. TCRdb re-called the multiplex PCR reads and gives one entry per CDR3 protein, without DNA. This sample's table has about 3,500 distinct CDR3 sequences. The specimen was peripheral blood. The receptor source for this set is a human donor with an autoimmune cytopenia or autoimmune hepatitis (not recorded which). The CDR3 runs from the conserved cysteine through the conserved F or W. Some rows mark clone size as missing; the rest say once, few, many or name a class of expanded clone.

clone size,CDR3 length,J gene,V gene,CDR3 protein
medium-sized,17,TRBJ2-1,TRBV6-5,CASSYGGLLISYNEQFF
medium-sized,15,TRBJ2-1,TRBV18,CASSVSSSSYNEQFF
NA,14,TRBJ1-3,TRBV5-5,CASSFEPGWPSIYF
medium-sized,15,TRBJ1-6,TRBV30,CAWKPAGQGGSPLHF
NA,12,TRBJ2-7,TRBV12-3/TRBV12-4,CASSPSSYEQYF
medium-sized,16,TRBJ1-4,TRBV29-1,CSSTGPAGTGNEKLFF
medium-sized,15,TRBJ1-1,TRBV19,CASSFSGQGGTEAFF
NA,14,TRBJ2-7,TRBV6-1,CASSSQGILYEQYF
medium-sized,14,TRBJ1-6,TRBV5-6,CATTHRAYNSPLHF
NA,15,TRBJ2-1,TRBV12-3/TRBV12-4,CASSLGTGGMNEQFF
medium-sized,15,TRBJ1-5,TRBV19,CASTTPGRSNQPQHF
medium-sized,12,TRBJ2-7,TRBV29-1,CSIRTDSYEQYF
medium-sized,14,TRBJ2-3,TRBV5-6,CASSVGQGFDTQYF
medium-sized,14,TRBJ2-5,TRBV30,CAWAPGGNQETQYF
NA,15,TRBJ1-4,TRBV27,CASSPRTAGGEKLFF
medium-sized,15,TRBJ2-7,TRBV5-4,CASSRHGGHFDEQYF
medium-sized,14,TRBJ2-7,TRBV24-1,CATSDPTGLGEQYF
NA,14,TRBJ2-7,TRBV7-2,CASSLSQGAGEQYF
medium-sized,15,TRBJ1-2,TRBV27,CASSLRGDRDYGYTF
NA,16,TRBJ2-1,TRBV7-2,CASSLASGRGHNEQFF
NA,18,TRBJ2-1,TRBV24-1,CATSDRDRGRGSYNEQFF
NA,14,TRBJ2-5,TRBV18,CASSPTSGEETQYF
medium-sized,18,TRBJ2-1,TRBV10-3,CAISEGLGGGSSYNEQFF
NA,18,TRBJ2-6,TRBV30,CASRLGTGAHSGANVLTF
medium-sized,14,TRBJ1-2,TRBV19,CASTLTEGDVGYTF
medium-sized,16,TRBJ2-7,TRBV10-3,CAIAEQGAELRYEQYF
NA,20,TRBJ2-4,TRBV29-1,CSVEDSPMRGLRLAKNIQYF
NA,15,TRBJ1-3,TRBV18,CASSPTGTGGNTIYF
medium-sized,16,TRBJ2-1,TRBV6-5,CASSYSFLAGGWEQFF
medium-sized,12,TRBJ2-2,TRBV19,CASSGNTGELFF
medium-sized,14,TRBJ1-6,TRBV6-5,CASSYSKRFSPLHF
medium-sized,18,TRBJ2-1,TRBV11-3,CASSLGGDYPSSYNEQFF
medium-sized,15,TRBJ2-3,TRBV5-6,CASTPLGTASDTQYF
NA,16,TRBJ2-7,TRBV24-1,CATSDTAGSRFDEQYF
medium-sized,15,TRBJ2-1,TRBV6-5,CASRRGLDSYNEQFF
NA,16,TRBJ2-7,TRBV9,CASSVGGSGKFDEQYF